This record looks at one T cell receptor (beta chain) sequence and its context. No antigen is known for it. The data belong to a study of cytomegalovirus exposure and HLA in healthy donors. Study results and limitations: It was fewer than 200 TCR beta chains that were listed as cytomegalovirus-associated. The availability of immune exposure information extended only to CMV serostatus.

Both 60 Vbeta primers and 13 Jbeta primers went into the PCR. Source study methods: Later, 80 million or so unique TCR beta chains were counted in an analysis, and about 12 million of them were shared. The method was immunoSEQ multiplex PCR; TCRdb's version includes in-frame clones alone and lacks a portion of them. That table gives V, J and clone size, and the DNA gave D and trimming. The table has about 190,000 clones, just under 75% seen once. The receptor was isolated from a man aged 25 to 40 in good health and CMV-seropositive. Sequencing was carried out using PBMCs.

The CDR3 loop is CASSLAGQGYNEQFF. Here the CDR3 DNA reads TGCGCCAGCAGCTTGGCGGGACAGGGATACAATGAGCAGTTCTTC. The chain links TRBV5-1 to TRBJ2-1; 9 nucleotides match TRBD1. The CDR3 length is 15 residues. V lost 0 bases, J lost 4 bases, and 2 bases stayed unmatched. The germline V gene encodes CDR1 SGHRS and CDR2 YFSETQ.